The sequence of this T cell receptor (beta chain) was determined in a study of OX40 agonist ivuxolimab in advanced cancers. The germline V gene has CDR1 MGHRA and CDR2 YSYEKL. This CDR3 is 20 amino acids long. To note about this clone: The junction departs from germline at one end; a sequencing error may be responsible. The same CDR3 arises from other DNA sequences in this sample as well.

Sequencing was performed with immunoSEQ multiplex PCR; in TCRdb, only in-frame clones are kept and a portion is missing. The sample has 30,000 to 45,000 clones, 88% seen once; the top ten hold 9.5% to 15%. This clonotype was sampled from an adult with an advanced solid tumor such as melanoma, head and neck, liver or kidney cancer. The rearrangement links TRBV4-1 to TRBJ2-2; 13 nucleotides agree with TRBD2. Sequencing was performed on CD4+ or CD8+ T cells sorted from blood, taken in a trial of the OX40 agonist ivuxolimab. The CDR3 DNA is TGCGCCAGCAGCCAAGGACTAGCGGGAGGAGGGGGCCCGGGGACCGGGGAGCTGTTTTTC. It encodes CASSQGLAGGGGPGTGELFF.